This entry concerns a single TCR beta chain. The antigen remains unidentified. The RNA input was roughly 0.45 to 1 ug, and it was reverse transcribed with random hexamers. Multiplex PCR with immunoSEQ amplified the TCR beta CDR3 across 54 Vbeta and 13 Jbeta. In TCRdb, the immunoSEQ multiplex PCR reads were re-called with MiXCR into one record per CDR3 protein. The table records over 80,000 distinct CDR3 sequences, around 94% of them present only once. This sample was included in a study of CD8 T cells in Susac syndrome. Study at large: Roughly eight of the sequenced Susac syndrome patients were in remission, and roughly 6 had active disease. Treatment status at blood draw for the Susac syndrome patients was therapy-naive, corticosteroids, or intravenous immunoglobulin alone. Study outcomes and limitations: In total CD8+ repertoires, over 15 Susac-specific public clones were found, and CD8+ TEMRA repertoires had several.

The CDR3 sequence is 17 residues long. V shed 5 bases and J 6 bases; nucleotides not matched to a gene: 14. The V gene's germline CDR1 is MDHEN and CDR2 SYDVKM. The TCR was taken from a human donor with Susac syndrome. Sequenced input: CD8+ T cells from PBMCs. V is TRBV28 and J is TRBJ2-1, with 9 bases identical to TRBD2. CDR3 region: CASSPAGSGSLVNEQFF. The CDR3 coding sequence is TGTGCCAGCAGTCCCGCCGGTAGCGGGAGTCTAGTCAATGAGCAGTTCTTC.